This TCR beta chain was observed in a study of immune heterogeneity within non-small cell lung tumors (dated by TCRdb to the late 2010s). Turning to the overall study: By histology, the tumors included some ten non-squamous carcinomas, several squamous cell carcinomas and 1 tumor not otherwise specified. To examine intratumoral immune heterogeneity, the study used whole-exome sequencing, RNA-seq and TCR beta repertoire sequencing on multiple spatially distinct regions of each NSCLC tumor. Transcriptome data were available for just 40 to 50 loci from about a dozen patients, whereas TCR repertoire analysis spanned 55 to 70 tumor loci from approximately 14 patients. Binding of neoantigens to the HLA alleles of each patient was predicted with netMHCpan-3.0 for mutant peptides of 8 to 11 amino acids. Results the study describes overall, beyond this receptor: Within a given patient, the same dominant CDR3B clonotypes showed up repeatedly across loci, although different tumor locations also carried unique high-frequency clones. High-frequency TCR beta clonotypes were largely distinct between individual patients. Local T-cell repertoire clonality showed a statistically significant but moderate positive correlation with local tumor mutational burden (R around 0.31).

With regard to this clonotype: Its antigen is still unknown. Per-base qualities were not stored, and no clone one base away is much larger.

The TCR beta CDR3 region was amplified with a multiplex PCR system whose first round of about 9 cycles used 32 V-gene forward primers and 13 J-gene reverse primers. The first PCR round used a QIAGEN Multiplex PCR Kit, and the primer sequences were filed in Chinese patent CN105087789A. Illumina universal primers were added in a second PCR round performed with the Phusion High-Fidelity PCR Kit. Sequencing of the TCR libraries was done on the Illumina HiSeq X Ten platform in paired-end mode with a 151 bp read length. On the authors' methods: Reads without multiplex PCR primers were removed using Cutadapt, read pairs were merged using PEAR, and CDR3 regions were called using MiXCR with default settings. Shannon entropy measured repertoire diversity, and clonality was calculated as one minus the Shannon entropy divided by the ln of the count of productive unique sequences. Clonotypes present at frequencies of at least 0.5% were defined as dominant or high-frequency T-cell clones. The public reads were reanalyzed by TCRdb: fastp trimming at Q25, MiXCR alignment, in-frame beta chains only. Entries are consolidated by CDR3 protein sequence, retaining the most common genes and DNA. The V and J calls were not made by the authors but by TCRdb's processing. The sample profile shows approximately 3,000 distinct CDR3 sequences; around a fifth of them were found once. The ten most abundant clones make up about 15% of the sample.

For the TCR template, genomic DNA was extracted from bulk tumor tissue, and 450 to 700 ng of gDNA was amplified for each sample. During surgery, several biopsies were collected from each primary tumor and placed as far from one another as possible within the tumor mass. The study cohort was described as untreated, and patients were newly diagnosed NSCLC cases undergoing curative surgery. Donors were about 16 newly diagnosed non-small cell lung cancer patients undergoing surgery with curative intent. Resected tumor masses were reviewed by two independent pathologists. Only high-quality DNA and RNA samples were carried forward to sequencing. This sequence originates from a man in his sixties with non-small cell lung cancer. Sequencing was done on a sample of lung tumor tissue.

The base sequence is TGTGCCAGCAGACCCACTACAGGGGGGGGAGAGACCCAGTACTTC. This yields the protein CASRPTTGGGETQYF. The chain is made from TRBV2 and TRBJ2-5, and the D gene may be TRBD1, 8 bases matching. The cysteine opens and the phenylalanine closes a CDR3 of 15 amino acids. The sequence is cut down to CDR3 DNA, 45 bases in frame from base 1. CDR1 and CDR2 are read off the germline V gene as SNHLY and FYNNEI. V was cut back by 6 bases and J by 4 bases, leaving a gap of 18 bases between them.